A selection of T cell receptor beta chains follows, all from one sample in a study of cytomegalovirus exposure and HLA in healthy donors. The protocol was immunoSEQ multiplex PCR, while the TCRdb copy is restricted to in-frame clones and leaves out a portion. The sample lists approximately 280,000 clones; just over 85% were seen once. The specimen was PBMCs. Receptors were obtained from a woman under 30 in good health and CMV-seronegative. CDR3s include the opening cysteine and the closing phenylalanine or tryptophan. The D gene is left open where the match is weak. For some rows the clone size is stated as once, few or many, or as a class when expanded; others skip it.

j_gene: TRBJ2-7; v_gene: TRBV25-1; d_gene: NA; abundance: NA; CDR3nt: TGTGCCAGCATTTCCGACGGCGGCTACGAGCAGTACTTC; CDR3aa: CASISDGGYEQYF
j_gene: TRBJ1-3; v_gene: TRBV6-5; d_gene: NA; abundance: NA; CDR3nt: TGTGCCAGCCGGGGTGGGGTAAACACCATATATTTT; CDR3aa: CASRGGVNTIYF
j_gene: TRBJ2-3; v_gene: TRBV10-1; d_gene: TRBD2; abundance: few; CDR3nt: TGCGCCAGCAGTGAGGGACTAGCGGGAGATACGCAGTATTTT; CDR3aa: CASSEGLAGDTQYF
j_gene: TRBJ2-1; v_gene: TRBV29-1; d_gene: TRBD2; abundance: NA; CDR3nt: TGCAGCGTTGGGACGGGGGGGCCCGACAATGAGCAGTTCTTC; CDR3aa: CSVGTGGPDNEQFF
j_gene: TRBJ1-2; v_gene: TRBV27; d_gene: TRBD1; abundance: NA; CDR3nt: TGTGCCAGCAGACCCCGGGACAGGGTGTTTCGTGACTATGGCTACACCTTC; CDR3aa: CASRPRDRVFRDYGYTF
j_gene: TRBJ2-3; v_gene: TRBV29-1; d_gene: NA; abundance: NA; CDR3nt: TGCAGCGCCGCCAGGACAGCCACTAGCACAGATACGCAGTATTTT; CDR3aa: CSAARTATSTDTQYF
j_gene: TRBJ1-4; v_gene: TRBV6-6; d_gene: NA; abundance: NA; CDR3nt: TGTGCCAGCAGTTCCCGGGAAAAACTGTTTTTT; CDR3aa: CASSSREKLFF
j_gene: TRBJ1-3; v_gene: TRBV2; d_gene: NA; abundance: NA; CDR3nt: TGTGCCAGCAGTGATGCTAGGGGCGGAGGAAACACCATATATTTT; CDR3aa: CASSDARGGGNTIYF
j_gene: TRBJ2-7; v_gene: TRBV5-4; d_gene: NA; abundance: NA; CDR3nt: TGTGCCAGCAGCTCCCCACAGAGACCCTACGAGCAGTACTTC; CDR3aa: CASSSPQRPYEQYF
j_gene: TRBJ1-1; v_gene: TRBV25-1; d_gene: TRBD1; abundance: NA; CDR3nt: TGTGCCAGCAGTGAATATCGACAGGGGGCCTTGGATCCTGAAGCTTTCTTT; CDR3aa: CASSEYRQGALDPEAFF
j_gene: TRBJ1-1; v_gene: TRBV4-3; d_gene: NA; abundance: NA; CDR3nt: TGCGCCAGCAGCCCCGGGCCCCGAAGTAGGGGCACTGAAGCTTTCTTT; CDR3aa: CASSPGPRSRGTEAFF
j_gene: TRBJ1-2; v_gene: TRBV6-6; d_gene: NA; abundance: NA; CDR3nt: TGTGCCAGCAGTCCAAGGGGACAAGATGGCTACACCTTC; CDR3aa: CASSPRGQDGYTF
j_gene: TRBJ1-1; v_gene: TRBV28; d_gene: NA; abundance: NA; CDR3nt: TGTGCCAGCGCCCTCCAGGGGAACCCTGAAGCTTTCTTT; CDR3aa: CASALQGNPEAFF
j_gene: TRBJ1-5; v_gene: TRBV10-2; d_gene: NA; abundance: NA; CDR3nt: TGCGCCAGCACTGACAGGAGGAATCAGCCCCAGCATTTT; CDR3aa: CASTDRRNQPQHF
j_gene: TRBJ1-2; v_gene: TRBV6-1; d_gene: NA; abundance: NA; CDR3nt: TGTGCCAGCAGTGTCCTCTCTGGAGAAGGCTATGGCTACACCTTC; CDR3aa: CASSVLSGEGYGYTF
j_gene: TRBJ1-4; v_gene: TRBV7-9; d_gene: TRBD1; abundance: NA; CDR3nt: TGTGCCAGCACCCGAGGGGGCTCTGTTAGTGAAAAACTGTTTTTT; CDR3aa: CASTRGGSVSEKLFF
j_gene: TRBJ2-7; v_gene: TRBV11-3; d_gene: TRBD2; abundance: NA; CDR3nt: TGTGCCAGCAGCTTTCTAGCGGGGAGCTCCTACGAGCAGTACTTC; CDR3aa: CASSFLAGSSYEQYF
j_gene: TRBJ2-7; v_gene: TRBV5-1; d_gene: NA; abundance: NA; CDR3nt: TGCGCCAGCAGCTTCTCCCGGACTGGGGTCTACGAGCAGTACTTC; CDR3aa: CASSFSRTGVYEQYF
j_gene: TRBJ2-7; v_gene: TRBV30; d_gene: NA; abundance: NA; CDR3nt: TGTGCCTGGACCTTTACAGGGCCTAACGAGCAGTACTTC; CDR3aa: CAWTFTGPNEQYF
j_gene: TRBJ1-1; v_gene: TRBV27; d_gene: NA; abundance: NA; CDR3nt: TGTGCCAGCAGTTCTCCCACAGGAGGGAGGACTGAAGCTTTCTTT; CDR3aa: CASSSPTGGRTEAFF
j_gene: TRBJ2-7; v_gene: TRBV1; d_gene: NA; abundance: NA; CDR3nt: TGCACCAGCAGCCAAGCGGGAACTAGCGGGAGTGGCGAGCAGTACTTC; CDR3aa: CTSSQAGTSGSGEQYF
j_gene: TRBJ2-3; v_gene: TRBV5-1; d_gene: NA; abundance: NA; CDR3nt: TGCGCCAGCAGCTTGCCCGAGAAGGATACGCAGTATTTT; CDR3aa: CASSLPEKDTQYF
j_gene: TRBJ1-5; v_gene: TRBV6-5; d_gene: TRBD1; abundance: NA; CDR3nt: TGTGCCAGCAGTTACTCGAGGGACAGCCTAAATCAGCCCCAGCATTTT; CDR3aa: CASSYSRDSLNQPQHF
j_gene: TRBJ2-7; v_gene: TRBV9; d_gene: TRBD2; abundance: NA; CDR3nt: TGTGCCAGCAGCAGACGGGAGGGTGAAGTCTACGAGCAGTACTTC; CDR3aa: CASSRREGEVYEQYF
j_gene: TRBJ1-2; v_gene: TRBV5-4; d_gene: NA; abundance: NA; CDR3nt: TGTGCCAGCAGCTGGGACATAGATGGCTACACCTTC; CDR3aa: CASSWDIDGYTF
j_gene: TRBJ2-7; v_gene: TRBV28; d_gene: NA; abundance: NA; CDR3nt: TGTGCCAGCAGTTTATCAGGGGTCGGCTACGAGCAGTACTTC; CDR3aa: CASSLSGVGYEQYF
j_gene: TRBJ2-7; v_gene: TRBV11-2; d_gene: NA; abundance: once; CDR3nt: TGTGCCAGCAGCCCGGGACGGGGGAACTACGAGCAGTACTTC; CDR3aa: CASSPGRGNYEQYF
j_gene: TRBJ1-1; v_gene: TRBV4-3; d_gene: NA; abundance: NA; CDR3nt: TGCGCCAGCAGCCCCGAGTCTAGGAACACTGAAGCTTTCTTT; CDR3aa: CASSPESRNTEAFF
j_gene: TRBJ2-7; v_gene: TRBV29-1; d_gene: NA; abundance: NA; CDR3nt: TGCAGCGTTCGACAGTATAACTACGAGCAGTACTTC; CDR3aa: CSVRQYNYEQYF
j_gene: TRBJ2-3; v_gene: TRBV5-4; d_gene: TRBD1; abundance: NA; CDR3nt: TGTGCCAGCAGCCTGACAGGGTCCATGGCCCCTACGCAGTATTTT; CDR3aa: CASSLTGSMAPTQYF
j_gene: TRBJ2-1; v_gene: TRBV18; d_gene: TRBD1; abundance: NA; CDR3nt: TGTGCCAGCTCACCACAGGACAGGGCCAATGAGCAGTTCTTC; CDR3aa: CASSPQDRANEQFF
j_gene: TRBJ1-2; v_gene: TRBV27; d_gene: NA; abundance: NA; CDR3nt: TGTGCCAGCAGTTTAGGAGCTAACTATGGCTACACCTTC; CDR3aa: CASSLGANYGYTF
j_gene: TRBJ2-7; v_gene: TRBV9; d_gene: TRBD2; abundance: NA; CDR3nt: TGTGCCAGCAGCGGTCCTAGCGGGGGGTACGACGAGCAGTACTTC; CDR3aa: CASSGPSGGYDEQYF
j_gene: TRBJ1-2; v_gene: TRBV20-1; d_gene: NA; abundance: once; CDR3nt: TGCAGTGCCGATGGCTACACCTTC; CDR3aa: CSADGYTF
j_gene: TRBJ2-2; v_gene: TRBV18; d_gene: TRBD2; abundance: NA; CDR3nt: TGTGCCAGCTCACCATATATGACTAGCGGGAGTGGGGAGCTGTTTTTT; CDR3aa: CASSPYMTSGSGELFF